This section outlines one T cell receptor (beta chain) sequence together with its context. Antigen specificity is unknown. They built TCR cDNA with 5'RACE template switching, a step that put in a universal primer site and UMIs. MiXCR, run by TCRdb on the 5' RACE reads, gives a single entry per CDR3 protein. The sample lists 500,000 to 550,000 distinct CDR3 sequences; around a fifth were seen once. V lost 6 bases to trimming and J lost 0 bases, with 13 bases between them. This CDR3 has 15 amino acids. Looked up from germline, CDR1 is SGHRS and CDR2 is YFSETQ. The sample originates from a study of T cells after yellow fever vaccination. Study-level findings and limits: Across the CD4 and CD8 compartments, a small share of clonotypes was present in both. Peaking faster, on day 5 versus 15, the secondary response was nonetheless weaker.

This specimen was PBMCs, taken roughly 20 days after the first yellow fever vaccination. The source of this sequence is a man aged 18 to 29 who received the YFV17D yellow fever vaccine. The chain carries TRBV5-1 and TRBJ2-1; weak D call: TRBD1 (6 bases). CDR3 sequence reads: CASIWTAGSYNEQFF. The CDR3 bases are TGCGCCAGCATCTGGACAGCTGGCTCCTACAATGAGCAGTTCTTC. Variable domain in full (rest from reference TRBV5-1 and TRBJ2-1): KAGVTQTPRYLIKTRGQQVTLSCSPISGHRSVSWYQQTPGQGLQFLFEYFSETQRNKGNFPGRFSGRQFSNSRSEMNVSTLELGDSALYLCASIWTAGSYNEQFFGPGTRLTVL.